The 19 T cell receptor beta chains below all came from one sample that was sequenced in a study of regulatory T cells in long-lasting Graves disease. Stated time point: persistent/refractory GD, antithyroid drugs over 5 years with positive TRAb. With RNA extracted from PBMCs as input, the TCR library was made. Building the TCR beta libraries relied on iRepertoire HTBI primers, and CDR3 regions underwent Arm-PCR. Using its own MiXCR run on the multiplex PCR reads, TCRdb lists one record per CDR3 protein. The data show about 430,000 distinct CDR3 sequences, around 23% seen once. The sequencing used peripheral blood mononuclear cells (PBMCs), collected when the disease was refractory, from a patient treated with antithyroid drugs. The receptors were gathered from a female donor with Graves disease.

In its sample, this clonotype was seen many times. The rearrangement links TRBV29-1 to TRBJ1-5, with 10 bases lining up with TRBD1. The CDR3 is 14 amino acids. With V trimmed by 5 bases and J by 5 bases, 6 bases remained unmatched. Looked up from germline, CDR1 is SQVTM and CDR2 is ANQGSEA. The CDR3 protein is CSVLRGQGYQPQHF. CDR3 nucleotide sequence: TGCAGCGTTCTCAGGGGACAGGGGTATCAGCCCCAGCATTTT.

The CDR3 DNA follows: TGCAGCGTTGAGGGAGGACAGCAGTTCTTC. Translated: CSVEGGQQFF. The chain employs TRBV29-1 and TRBJ2-1, with D possibly being TRBD2 (6 bases). Trimming removed 3 bases from V and 11 bases from J, with 8 bases in between. Germline V gives CDR1 SQVTM, CDR2 ANQGSEA. The CDR3 spans 10 residues.

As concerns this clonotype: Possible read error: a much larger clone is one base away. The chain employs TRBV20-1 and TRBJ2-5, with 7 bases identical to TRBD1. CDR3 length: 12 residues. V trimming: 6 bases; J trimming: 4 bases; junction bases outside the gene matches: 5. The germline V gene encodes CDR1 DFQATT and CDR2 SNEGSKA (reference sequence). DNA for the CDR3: TGCAGTGCCCCGGCAGGGGGAGAGACCCAGTACTTC. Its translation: CSAPAGGETQYF.

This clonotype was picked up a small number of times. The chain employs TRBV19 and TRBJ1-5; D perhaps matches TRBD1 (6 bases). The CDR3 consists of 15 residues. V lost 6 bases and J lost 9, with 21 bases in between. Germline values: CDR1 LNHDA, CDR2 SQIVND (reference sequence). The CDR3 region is CASRFRDNGFLPQHF. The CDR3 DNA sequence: TGTGCCAGTAGATTCCGGGACAACGGTTTTCTGCCCCAGCATTTT.

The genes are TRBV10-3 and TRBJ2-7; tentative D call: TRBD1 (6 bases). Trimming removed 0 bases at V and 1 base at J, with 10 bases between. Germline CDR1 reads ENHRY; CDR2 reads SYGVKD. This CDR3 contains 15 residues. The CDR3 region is CAISESSGQSYEQYF. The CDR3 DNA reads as TGTGCCATCAGTGAGTCGTCGGGACAATCCTACGAGCAGTACTTC.

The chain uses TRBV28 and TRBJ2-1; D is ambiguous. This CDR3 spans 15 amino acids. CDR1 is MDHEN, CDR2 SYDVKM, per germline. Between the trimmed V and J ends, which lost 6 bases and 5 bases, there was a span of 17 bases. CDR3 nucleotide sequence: TGTGCCAGCAGCCCGCTCCTAAGACCGGACAATGAGCAGTTCTTC. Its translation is CASSPLLRPDNEQFF.

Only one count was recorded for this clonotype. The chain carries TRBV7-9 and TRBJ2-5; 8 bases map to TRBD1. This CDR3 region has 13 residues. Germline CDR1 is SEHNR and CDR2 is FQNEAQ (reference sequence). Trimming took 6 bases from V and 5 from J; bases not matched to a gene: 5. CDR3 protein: CASRRRQGETQYF. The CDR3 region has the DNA TGTGCCAGCAGGCGAAGACAGGGGGAGACCCAGTACTTC.

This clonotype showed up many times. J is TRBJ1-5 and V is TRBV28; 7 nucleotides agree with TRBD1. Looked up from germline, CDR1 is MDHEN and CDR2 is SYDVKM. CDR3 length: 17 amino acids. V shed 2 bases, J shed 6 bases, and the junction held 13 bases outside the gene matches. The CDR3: CASSLGSSQGGGQPQHF. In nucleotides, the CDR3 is TGTGCCAGCAGTTTAGGCTCCTCGCAGGGGGGAGGTCAGCCCCAGCATTTT. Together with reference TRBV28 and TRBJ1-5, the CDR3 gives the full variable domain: DVKVTQSSRYLVKRTGEKVFLECVQDMDHENMFWYRQDPGLGLRLIYFSYDVKMKEKGDIPEGYSVSREKKERFSLILESASTNQTSMYLCASSLGSSQGGGQPQHFGDGTRLSIL.

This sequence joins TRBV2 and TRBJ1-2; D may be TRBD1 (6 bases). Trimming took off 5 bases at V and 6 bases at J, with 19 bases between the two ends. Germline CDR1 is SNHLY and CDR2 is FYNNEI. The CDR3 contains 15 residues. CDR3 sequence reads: CASSRDTGFNDGYTF. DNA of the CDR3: TGTGCCAGCAGTAGAGACACAGGGTTTAATGATGGCTACACCTTC. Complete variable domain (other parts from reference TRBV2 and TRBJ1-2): EPEVTQTPSHQVTQMGQEVILRCVPISNHLYFYWYRQILGQKVEFLVSFYNNEISEKSEIFDDQFSVERPDGSNFTLKIRSTKLEDSAMYFCASSRDTGFNDGYTFGSGTRLTVV.

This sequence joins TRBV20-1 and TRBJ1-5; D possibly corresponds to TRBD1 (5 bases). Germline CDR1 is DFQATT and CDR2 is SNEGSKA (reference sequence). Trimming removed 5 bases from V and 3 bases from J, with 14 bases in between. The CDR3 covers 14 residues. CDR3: CSAGGTRANQPQHF. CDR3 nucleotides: TGCAGTGCTGGGGGAACGCGGGCCAATCAGCCCCAGCATTTT.

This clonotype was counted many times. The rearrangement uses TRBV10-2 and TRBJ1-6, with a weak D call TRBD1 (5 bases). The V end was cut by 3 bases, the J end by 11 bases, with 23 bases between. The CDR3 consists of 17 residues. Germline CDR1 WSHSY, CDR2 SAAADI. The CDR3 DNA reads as TGCGCCAGCAGTGACTTTCCCCGCTTAGACGCGGGGCCACCCCTCCACTTT. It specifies CASSDFPRLDAGPPLHF.

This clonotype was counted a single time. Here the CDR3 reads CASSSNQGAGNTIYF. CDR3 in DNA: TGTGCCAGCAGCTCTAACCAGGGGGCTGGAAACACCATATATTTT. The gene calls are TRBV6-2 or TRBV6-3 and TRBJ1-3; TRBD1 aligns across 7 bases. Per germline, CDR1 MNHEY and CDR2 SVGEGT. This CDR3 spans 15 amino acids. The trim removed 6 bases at V and 2 bases at J, leaving 7 bases unmatched.

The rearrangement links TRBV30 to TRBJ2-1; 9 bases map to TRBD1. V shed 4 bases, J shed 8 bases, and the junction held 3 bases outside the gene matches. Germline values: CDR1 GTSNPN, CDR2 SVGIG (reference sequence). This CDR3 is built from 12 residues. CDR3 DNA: TGTGCCTGGAACAGGGGGCTGGATGAGCAGTTCTTC. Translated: CAWNRGLDEQFF. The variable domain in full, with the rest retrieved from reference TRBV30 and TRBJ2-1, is SQTIHQWPATLVQPVGSPLSLECTVEGTSNPNLYWYRQAAGRGLQLLFYSVGIGQISSEVPQNLSASRPQDRQFILSSKKLLLSDSGFYLCAWNRGLDEQFFGPGTRLTVL.

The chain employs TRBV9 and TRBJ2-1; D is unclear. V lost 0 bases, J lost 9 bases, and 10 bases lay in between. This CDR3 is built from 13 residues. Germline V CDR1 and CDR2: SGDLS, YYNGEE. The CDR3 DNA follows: TGTGCCAGCAGCGTAGAAAGCTCCAGTGAGCAGTTCTTC. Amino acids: CASSVESSSEQFF.

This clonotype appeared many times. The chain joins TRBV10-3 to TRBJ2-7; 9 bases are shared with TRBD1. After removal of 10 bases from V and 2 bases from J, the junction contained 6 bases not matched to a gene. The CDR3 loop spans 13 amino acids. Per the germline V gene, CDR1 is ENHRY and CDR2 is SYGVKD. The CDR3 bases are TGTGCCACCTTCGGGACAGGGCCCTACGAGCAGTACTTC. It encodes CATFGTGPYEQYF.

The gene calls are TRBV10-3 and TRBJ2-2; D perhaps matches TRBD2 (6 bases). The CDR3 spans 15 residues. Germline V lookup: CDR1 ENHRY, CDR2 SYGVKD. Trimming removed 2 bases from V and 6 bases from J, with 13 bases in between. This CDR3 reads CAISERESAPGELFF. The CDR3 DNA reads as TGTGCCATCAGTGAGCGGGAGAGCGCCCCCGGGGAGCTGTTTTTT.

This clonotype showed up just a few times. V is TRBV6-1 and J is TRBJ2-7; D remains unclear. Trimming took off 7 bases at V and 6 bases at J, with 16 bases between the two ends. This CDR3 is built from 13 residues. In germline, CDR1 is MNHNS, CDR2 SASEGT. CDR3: CASTLDTPAEQYF. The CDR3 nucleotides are TGTGCCAGCACCCTTGACACACCCGCCGAGCAGTACTTC.

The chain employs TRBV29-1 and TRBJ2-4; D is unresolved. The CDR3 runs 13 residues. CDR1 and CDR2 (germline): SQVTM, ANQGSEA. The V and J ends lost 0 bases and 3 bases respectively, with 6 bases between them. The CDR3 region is CSVEDRFKNIQYF. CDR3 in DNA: TGCAGCGTTGAAGACAGGTTCAAAAACATTCAGTACTTC.

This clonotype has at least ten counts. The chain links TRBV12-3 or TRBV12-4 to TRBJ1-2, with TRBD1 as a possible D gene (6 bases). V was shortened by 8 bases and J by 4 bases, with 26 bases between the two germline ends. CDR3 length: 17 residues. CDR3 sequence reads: CASLLRDKSLRTYGYTF. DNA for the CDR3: TGTGCCAGCCTACTTCGGGACAAAAGTCTTCGCACCTATGGCTACACCTTC.